This T cell receptor beta chain is from a study of CD8+ T cells in alopecia areata. General observations from the study: In lesional scalp, particularly from alopecia totalis/universalis, clonality was higher than in normal scalp.

Following RNA extraction, reverse transcription yielded cDNA that acted as the sequencing template. Profiling relied on immunoSEQ multiplex PCR, and the TCRdb table lists in-frame clones only, not all of them. The sample carries fewer than 250,000 clones, 60% recorded once. Treatment here: oral pan-JAK inhibitor, 5-10 mg twice daily. It was from PBMCs that CD4+ and CD8+ T cells were sorted. The CDR3 has 10 amino acids. Trimming removed 6 bases at V and 7 bases at J, with 10 bases between. Germline V gives CDR1 SQVTM, CDR2 ANQGSEA. Comments on this clone: Its antigen remains unidentified.

V and J are TRBV29-1 and TRBJ2-7; D is ambiguous. The source is a human donor with alopecia areata. Source: CD4+ T cells sorted from blood, taken at week 4, from a patient treated with tofacitinib. The CDR3 spells CSVFLGEQYF. The CDR3, as DNA: TGCAGCGTATTCCTCGGTGAGCAGTACTTC.